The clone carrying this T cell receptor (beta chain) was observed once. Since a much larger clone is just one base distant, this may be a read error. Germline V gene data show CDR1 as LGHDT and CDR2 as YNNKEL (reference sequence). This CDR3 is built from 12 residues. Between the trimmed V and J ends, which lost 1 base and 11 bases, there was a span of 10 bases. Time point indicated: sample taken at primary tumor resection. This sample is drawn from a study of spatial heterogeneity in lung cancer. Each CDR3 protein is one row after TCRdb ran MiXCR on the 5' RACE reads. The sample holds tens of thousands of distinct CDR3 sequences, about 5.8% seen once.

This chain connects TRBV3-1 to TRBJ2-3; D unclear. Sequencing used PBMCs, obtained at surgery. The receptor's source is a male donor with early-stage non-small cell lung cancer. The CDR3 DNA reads TGTGCCAGCAGCCAAGCTTTCAATGTGCAGTATTTT. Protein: CASSQAFNVQYF.